This T cell receptor beta chain was found in a study of shared clonotypes between healthy human individuals. General study findings and limits: Rarefaction showed sorted-subset sequencing was incomplete despite large depth.

Measured with immunoSEQ multiplex PCR; TCRdb has only the in-frame clones, and not every one. Among around 100,000 clones listed, roughly 66% were seen once. With respect to this clone: Its antigen is not identified.

The CDR3 is 16 residues long. The junction had 15 bases not matched to a gene; V was cut back by 9 bases and J by 3 bases. Germline CDR1 MNHEY, CDR2 SMNVEV (reference sequence). The sequenced material came from memory CD8+ T cells sorted from blood. Noted subset: CD45RO+ cells pooled with CCR7-negative TemRA cells. This sequence was found in a woman aged 25 to 45 in good health. The chain is built from TRBV27 and TRBJ2-7, with 9 bases lining up with TRBD2. Written as DNA, the CDR3 is TGTGCCAGTACCTCCTTTGGCGGGAGGGGATACTACGAGCAGTACTTC. Amino acids: CASTSFGGRGYYEQYF.